Here is one T cell receptor (beta chain) with its context. Its cognate antigen is unknown. This specimen belongs to a study of cytomegalovirus exposure and HLA in healthy donors. Across the whole study: A subsequent analysis stated that the 110 or so validation repertoires were run on the same platform as the roughly 620 first-cohort repertoires. Broader study findings: There were some public TCRs occurring in many donors, but most TCR sequences were rare. The classifier reportedly diagnosed cytomegalovirus status with high specificity and sensitivity.

With 5 bases clipped from V and 7 bases from J, the junction kept 11 bases outside the gene matches. Germline V CDR1 and CDR2: SGHKS, YYEKEE (reference sequence). This CDR3 has 14 residues. Sequencing was performed with immunoSEQ multiplex PCR; in TCRdb, only in-frame clones are kept and a portion is missing. Altogether 140,000 to 150,000 clones are present, 94% being singletons, with the ten largest covering about 2%. This sequence joins TRBV5-5 and TRBJ1-1, with 7 bases fitting TRBD1. This clonotype was sampled from a man aged 18-30 years in good health and CMV-seropositive. The sequenced sample was PBMCs. The DNA for the CDR3 is TGTGCCAGCAGTTCGACAGGGACCTTCGATGAAGCTTTCTTT. Translated: CASSSTGTFDEAFF.